The 8 T cell receptor beta chains given below trace back to one sample, sequenced in a study of cytotoxic CD8 clonotypes in ibrutinib-treated CLL. Some clones are missing from TCRdb's copy, which holds only in-frame ones; the method was immunoSEQ multiplex PCR. The table includes hundreds of thousands of clones, about four fifths detected once. This material consisted of PBMCs, taken after 12 months of ibrutinib treatment. Receptor source: a human donor with chronic lymphocytic leukemia.

V and J are TRBV7-2 and TRBJ2-7; unclear D gene. V shed 5 bases and J shed 0 bases, with 8 bases lying between them. The germline gives CDR1 SGHTA, CDR2 FQGNSA. The CDR3 is 13 amino acids. The CDR3 spells CASSPFSSYEQYF. In nucleotides, the CDR3 is TGTGCCAGCAGCCCCTTTAGCTCCTACGAGCAGTACTTC.

V and J are TRBV5-1 and TRBJ1-2; D perhaps matches TRBD1 (5 bases). CDR1 is SGHRS, CDR2 YFSETQ, per germline. The V end was cut by 4 bases, the J end by 7 bases, with 17 bases between. The CDR3 runs to 14 residues. The CDR3 region is CASSLGTRGGGYTF. Written as DNA, the CDR3 is TGCGCCAGCAGCCTGGGGACTAGAGGCGGTGGCTACACCTTC.

The V and J genes are TRBV4-1 and TRBJ2-7; no firm D call. The CDR3 spans 14 residues. V gave up 1 base and J gave up 2 bases, with 9 bases separating them. From germline, CDR1 is MGHRA and CDR2 YSYEKL. The CDR3 here is CASSQAGRPYEQYF. The CDR3 nucleotides are TGCGCCAGCAGCCAAGCGGGCAGGCCCTACGAGCAGTACTTC.

This clone was detected only once. CDR3 region: CAIRSDSPSVFSSPLHF. DNA of the CDR3: TGTGCCATCAGGTCGGACAGCCCGTCGGTTTTCAGCTCACCCCTCCACTTT. V and J are TRBV10-3 and TRBJ1-6, with D perhaps matching TRBD1 (6 bases). Between the trimmed V and J ends, which lost 6 bases and 10 bases, there was a span of 25 bases. Germline-derived CDR1 and CDR2 are ENHRY and SYGVKD. This CDR3 region has 17 residues.

The V gene is TRBV7-9, the J gene TRBJ2-3, with a possible D match to TRBD2 (5 bases). Trimming shortened V by 3 bases and J by 6 bases, and 13 bases separated the two germline ends. Germline CDR1 and CDR2: SEHNR and FQNEAQ (reference sequence). The CDR3 contains 14 residues. CDR3 residues: CASSFFRSGDTQYF. The CDR3 DNA sequence: TGTGCCAGCAGCTTTTTTAGGTCGGGGGATACGCAGTATTTT.

The chain has TRBV7-9 and TRBJ2-7; 7 bases map to TRBD2. There are 13 residues in the CDR3. V gave up 5 bases and J gave up 7 bases; unmatched junction bases: 8. Germline V gene data show CDR1 as SEHNR and CDR2 as FQNEAQ (reference sequence). This CDR3 reads CASSRAGGIEQYF. The CDR3 DNA is TGTGCCAGCAGCCGGGCCGGGGGGATAGAGCAGTACTTC.

The chain combines TRBV6-6 with TRBJ1-2, with a possible D match to TRBD1 (5 bases). Between the trimmed V and J ends, which lost 6 bases and 8 bases, there was a span of 16 bases. Germline assignment: CDR1 MNHNY and CDR2 SVGAGI (reference sequence). There are 13 residues in the CDR3. The CDR3 DNA follows: TGTGCCAGCAGGCCAGCGAGCACAGGAGGCTACACCTTC. Protein product: CASRPASTGGYTF.

The chain carries TRBV18 and TRBJ1-4; D might be TRBD1 (5 bases). CDR1 KGHSH and CDR2 LQKENI come from the germline V gene. The CDR3 consists of 15 residues. Trimming cost V 0 bases and J 8 bases, with 13 bases left between them. This CDR3 reads CASSPPGVGREKLFF. The CDR3 DNA follows: TGTGCCAGCTCACCACCGGGGGTCGGACGGGAAAAACTGTTTTTT.